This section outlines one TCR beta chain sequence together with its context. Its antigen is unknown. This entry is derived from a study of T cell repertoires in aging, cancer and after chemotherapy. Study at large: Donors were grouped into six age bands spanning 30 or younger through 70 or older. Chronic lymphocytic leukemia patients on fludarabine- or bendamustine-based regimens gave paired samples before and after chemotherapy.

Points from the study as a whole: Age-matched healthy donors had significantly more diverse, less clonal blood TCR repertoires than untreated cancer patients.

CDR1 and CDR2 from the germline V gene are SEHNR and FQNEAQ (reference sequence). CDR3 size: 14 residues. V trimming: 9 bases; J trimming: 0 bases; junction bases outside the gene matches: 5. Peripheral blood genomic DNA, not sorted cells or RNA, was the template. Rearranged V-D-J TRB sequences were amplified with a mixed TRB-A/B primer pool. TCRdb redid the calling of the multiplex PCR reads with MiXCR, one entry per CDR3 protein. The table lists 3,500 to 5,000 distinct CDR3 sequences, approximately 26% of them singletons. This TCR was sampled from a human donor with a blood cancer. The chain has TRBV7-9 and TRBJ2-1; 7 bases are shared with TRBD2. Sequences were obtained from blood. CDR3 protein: CASRSGTSYNEQFF. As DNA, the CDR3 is TGTGCCAGTCGAAGCGGGACCTCCTACAATGAGCAGTTCTTC.